This TCR beta chain was sequenced during a study of T cell responses to AZD1222 COVID-19 vaccine (dated by TCRdb to the early 2020s). For the study in its entirety: A total of 233 trial participants underwent TCR sequencing, of whom about 200 had received two doses of AZD1222 and some 25 had received two doses of the MenACWY control vaccine. Trial participants were enrolled into age subgroups of 18-55, 56-69 and 70-plus years, which contained 148, 28 and 57 TCR-sequenced participants, respectively.

The CDR3 regions of human TCRbeta chains were analyzed by immunosequencing. The authors processed their data as follows. Repertoire TCRs were matched against a reference library of SARS-CoV-2-specific TCRs generated with the MIRA antigen-specificity platform. Breadth was defined as the fraction of unique TCRs that were SARS-CoV-2-associated, and depth was defined as the fraction of total T cells that were SARS-CoV-2-associated. Using the MIRA data, each spike-specific TCR was mapped to the spike region that the TCR reacts to and placed in a CD4 or CD8 class. Log10-transformed breadth and depth values were compared by one-way ANOVA with Sidak's multiple comparisons tests. Held by TCRdb, this immuneACCESS table contains in-frame sequences only and omits some clones. Under half of the omission traces to an unresolved V gene where checked; the cause of the rest is unknown. V and J calls and clone size come straight from that table; D and trimming were deduced from the DNA. The sample table records 150,000 to 200,000 clones; about 90% of these occur just once. Around 1.3% of the sample belongs to the ten largest clones.

The sample's time point label is to be understood as: about 28 days (+/-7) after the second vaccine dose. AZD1222 recipients with second doses at about 4 weeks or about 12 weeks were pooled, because spike-specific TCR depth and breadth did not differ between schedules. Vaccinee samples came from UK trials COV001 and COV002, including a single-blind randomized controlled phase 2/3 trial of AZD1222 (ChAdOx1 nCoV-19) in healthy adults. Trial participant PBMC samples were collected at day 0 and day 28 after the second dose for TCRbeta chain sequencing. What the authors observed across the whole study: Because no day 14 peak-response samples were available, repertoires were characterized only after the peak T cell response. The 56-69-year group was small, and its depth increase did not reach significance, likely because of low power. Participants were mostly white British and included more females than males, and it was suggested by the authors that clonal diversity may have been underestimated. CD4 TCRs associated with the vaccine covered the entire spike protein, and the dominant responses were in regions 160-218 and 743-854. Reportedly, almost half of the unique spike-specific TCRs recognized epitopes lying outside the regions that are mutated in the B.1.351 and B.1.1.7 variants. Conclusions about previously exposed vaccinees were limited because only 5 or 6 AZD1222 recipients were SARS-CoV-2 seropositive at baseline. After two AZD1222 doses, spike-specific TCR breadth and depth were significantly higher than at day 0 and than in MenACWY recipients.

V is clipped by 1 base and J by 1 base, and the sequence between their germline boundaries is 8 bases long. The CDR3 runs 15 amino acids, cysteine and phenylalanine included. The retained sequence is limited to the CDR3, 45 bases, with the frame set at the first base. CDR1 LGHNA and CDR2 YSLEER are derived from the germline V gene. This clone was observed a single time. No antigen is known for it. No quality values exist for individual bases; no much larger clone is one base distant. The sample here was peripheral blood, taken 28 days after the second AZD1222 dose. The sequence is built from TRBV4-3 and TRBJ2-1; there is no confident call for the D gene. The sequence derives from an adult who received the AZD1222 COVID-19 vaccine. The DNA reads TGCGCCAGCAGCCAAGGGCCCGGGTCCTACAATGAGCAGTTCTTC. Its protein is CASSQGPGSYNEQFF.